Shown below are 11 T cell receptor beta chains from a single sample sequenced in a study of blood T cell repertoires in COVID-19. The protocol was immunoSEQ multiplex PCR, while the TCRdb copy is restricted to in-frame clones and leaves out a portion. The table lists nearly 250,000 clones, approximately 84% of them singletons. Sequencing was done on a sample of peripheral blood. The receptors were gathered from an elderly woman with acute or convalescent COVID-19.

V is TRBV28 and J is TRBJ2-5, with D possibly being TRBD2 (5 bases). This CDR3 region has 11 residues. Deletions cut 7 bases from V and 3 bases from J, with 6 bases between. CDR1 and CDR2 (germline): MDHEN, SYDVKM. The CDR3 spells CASKAEETQYF. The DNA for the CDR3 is TGTGCCAGCAAAGCGGAAGAGACCCAGTACTTC.

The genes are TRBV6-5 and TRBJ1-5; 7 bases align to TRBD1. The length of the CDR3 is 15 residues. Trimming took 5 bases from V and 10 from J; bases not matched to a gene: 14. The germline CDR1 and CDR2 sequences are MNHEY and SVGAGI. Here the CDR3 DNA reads TGTGCCAGCAGTCTTAAAGGACAGGTATCATACCCCCAGCATTTT. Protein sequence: CASSLKGQVSYPQHF.

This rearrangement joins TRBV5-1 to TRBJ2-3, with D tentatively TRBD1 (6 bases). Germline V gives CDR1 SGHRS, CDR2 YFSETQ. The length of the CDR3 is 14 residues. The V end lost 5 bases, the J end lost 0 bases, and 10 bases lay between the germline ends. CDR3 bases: TGCGCCAGCAGTCGGACAGCAAGCACAGATACGCAGTATTTT. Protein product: CASSRTASTDTQYF. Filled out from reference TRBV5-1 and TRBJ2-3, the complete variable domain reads KAGVTQTPRYLIKTRGQQVTLSCSPISGHRSVSWYQQTPGQGLQFLFEYFSETQRNKGNFPGRFSGRQFSNSRSEMNVSTLELGDSALYLCASSRTASTDTQYFGPGTRLTVL.

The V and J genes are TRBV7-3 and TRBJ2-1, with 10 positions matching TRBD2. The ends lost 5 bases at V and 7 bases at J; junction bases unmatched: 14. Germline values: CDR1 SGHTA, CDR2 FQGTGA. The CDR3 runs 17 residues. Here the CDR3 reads CASSPAPAGGWWNEQFF. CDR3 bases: TGTGCCAGCAGCCCCGCGCCAGCGGGAGGGTGGTGGAATGAGCAGTTCTTC. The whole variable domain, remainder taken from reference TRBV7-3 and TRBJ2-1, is GAGVSQTPSNKVTEKGKYVELRCDPISGHTALYWYRQSLGQGPEFLIYFQGTGAADDSGLPNDRFFAVRPEGSVSTLKIQRTERGDSAVYLCASSPAPAGGWWNEQFFGPGTRLTVL.

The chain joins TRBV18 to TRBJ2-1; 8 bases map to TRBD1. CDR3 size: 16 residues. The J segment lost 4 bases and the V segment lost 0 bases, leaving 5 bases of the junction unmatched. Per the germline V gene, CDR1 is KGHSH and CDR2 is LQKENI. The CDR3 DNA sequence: TGTGCCAGCTCACCACCATCCCGGGACAGGTACAATGAGCAGTTCTTC. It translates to CASSPPSRDRYNEQFF. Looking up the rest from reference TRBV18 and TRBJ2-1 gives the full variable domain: NAGVMQNPRHLVRRRGQEARLRCSPMKGHSHVYWYRQLPEEGLKFMVYLQKENIIDESGMPKERFSAEFPKEGPSILRIQQVVRGDSAAYFCASSPPSRDRYNEQFFGPGTRLTVL.

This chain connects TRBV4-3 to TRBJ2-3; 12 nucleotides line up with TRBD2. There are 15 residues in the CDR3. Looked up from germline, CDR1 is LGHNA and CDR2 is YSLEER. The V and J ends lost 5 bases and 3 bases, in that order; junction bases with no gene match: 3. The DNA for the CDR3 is TGCGCCAGCAGCGTCACTAGCGGGAGGACAGATACGCAGTATTTT. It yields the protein CASSVTSGRTDTQYF.

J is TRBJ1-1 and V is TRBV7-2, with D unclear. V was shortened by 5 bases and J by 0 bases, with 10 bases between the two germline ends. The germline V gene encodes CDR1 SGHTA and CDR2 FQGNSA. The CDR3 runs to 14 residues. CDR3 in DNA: TGTGCCAGCAGCCCACAGCCCATGAACACTGAAGCTTTCTTT. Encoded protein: CASSPQPMNTEAFF.

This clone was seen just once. CDR3 amino acids: CASSQRTGRYGSGYTF. For the CDR3, the DNA is TGTGCCAGCAGCCAGCGGACAGGGCGGTATGGTTCTGGCTACACCTTC. The rearrangement joins TRBV5-6 to TRBJ1-2; TRBD1 matches 8 bases. V dropped 4 bases and J dropped 7; count of bases not matched to a gene: 15. The CDR3 sequence is 16 residues long. In germline, CDR1 is SGHDT, CDR2 YYEEEE. The full variable domain, with the rest looked up from reference TRBV5-6 and TRBJ1-2, is DAGVTQSPTHLIKTRGQQVTLRCSPKSGHDTVSWYQQALGQGPQFIFQYYEEEERQRGNFPDRFSGHQFPNYSSELNVNALLLGDSALYLCASSQRTGRYGSGYTFGSGTRLTVV.

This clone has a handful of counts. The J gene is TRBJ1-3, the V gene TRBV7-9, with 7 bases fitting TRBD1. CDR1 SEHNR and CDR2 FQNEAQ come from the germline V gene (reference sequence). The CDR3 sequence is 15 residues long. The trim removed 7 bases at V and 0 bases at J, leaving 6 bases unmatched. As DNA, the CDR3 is TGTGCCAGCACCAAGGACAGGAACTCTGGAAACACCATATATTTT. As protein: CASTKDRNSGNTIYF.

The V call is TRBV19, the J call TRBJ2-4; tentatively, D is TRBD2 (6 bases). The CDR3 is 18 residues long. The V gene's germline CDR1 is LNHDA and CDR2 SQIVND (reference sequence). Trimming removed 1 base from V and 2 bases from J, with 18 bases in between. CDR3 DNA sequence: TGTGCCAGTAGTATAGCCTCCGGGACGGCGGGGCCCAAAAACATTCAGTACTTC. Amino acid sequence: CASSIASGTAGPKNIQYF.

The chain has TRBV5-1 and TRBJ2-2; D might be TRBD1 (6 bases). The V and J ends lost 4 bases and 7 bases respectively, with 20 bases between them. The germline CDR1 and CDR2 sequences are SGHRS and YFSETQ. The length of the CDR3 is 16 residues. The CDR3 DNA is TGCGCCAGCAGCGACGGGCTTAGGGGGAGTGGCGGGGAGCTGTTTTTT. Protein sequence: CASSDGLRGSGGELFF.